This T cell receptor (beta chain) was found in a study of cytomegalovirus exposure and HLA in healthy donors. A multiplex PCR was run with 60 Vbeta primers and 13 Jbeta primers. Assay: immunoSEQ multiplex PCR; the TCRdb copy retains only in-frame clones and omits some. This repertoire shows some 120,000 clones, 79% found once; its top ten account for just under 3%. Germline V lookup: CDR1 SGHVS, CDR2 FQNEAQ. This CDR3 contains 18 residues. V lost 1 base to trimming and J lost 8 bases, with 23 bases between them. This clonotype was obtained from a woman aged 18-29 years in good health and CMV-seropositive. Sequences were obtained from PBMCs. The genes are TRBV7-8 and TRBJ1-4; no clear D. The CDR3 DNA follows: TGTGCCAGCAGCTTAGGTCTGATGGTGGGAGGGCGGAGGGAAAAACTGTTTTTT. Protein sequence: CASSLGLMVGGRREKLFF.